This T cell receptor (beta chain) emerged from a study of neoadjuvant anti-PD-1 for oral cavity cancer. The CDR3 contains 13 residues. The germline gives CDR1 SGHNT, CDR2 YYREEE (reference sequence). Trimming took off 2 bases at V and 5 bases at J, with 7 bases between the two ends. Six replicates per PBMC sample, mostly from roughly 0.45 ug of genomic DNA. Repertoires were generated with immunoSEQ multiplex PCR, while TCRdb's copy carries only in-frame clones and drops some. The profile covers about 12,000 clones, with 71% appearing a single time and more than 2% taken by the ten largest. Noted time point: after neoadjuvant nivolumab, at surgical resection. Stage II-IVA oral cavity squamous cell carcinoma was new and untreated by systemic or radiation therapy. Cohort: HPV-negative, locally advanced oral cavity squamous cell carcinoma patients.

The chain has TRBV5-4 and TRBJ1-4; D is ambiguous. This sequence originates from a person aged 40 to 85 with oral cavity squamous cell carcinoma. This material consisted of PBMCs, taken after nivolumab (anti-PD-1) treatment. The CDR3 is CASSFQTNEKLFF. Here the CDR3 DNA reads TGTGCCAGCAGCTTTCAGACGAATGAAAAACTGTTTTTT.